The sequence of this T cell receptor beta chain was determined in a study of cytomegalovirus exposure and HLA in healthy donors. Study in general: Genotyping of 398 donors showed that 70% to 90% belonged to the Caucasian-associated ancestry cluster. Findings of the study overall: A few CMV-associated chains were confirmed in vitro to be specific for CMV antigens.

After removal of 4 bases from V and 7 bases from J, the junction contained 7 bases not matched to a gene. CDR3 size: 16 residues. Germline V gene lookup returns CDR1 MNHEY and CDR2 SMNVEV (reference sequence). The PCR was carried out with 60 Vbeta primers and 13 Jbeta primers. Per the authors' pipeline: Per a later analysis, the number of unique TCR beta chains was approximately 80 million, of which 9 million to 14 million were shared. Sequencing was performed with immunoSEQ multiplex PCR; in TCRdb, only in-frame clones are kept and a portion is missing. The DNA was the basis for D and trimming; V, J and clone size are from that table. The table records some 150,000 clones, roughly 75% of them present only once. In regard to this clone: Its antigen remains unknown.

The TCR was taken from a man in his forties or fifties in good health and CMV-seropositive. This chain connects TRBV27 to TRBJ2-1; 13 bases are a match to TRBD2. Sequenced material: PBMCs. In DNA, the CDR3 is TGTGCCAGCAGTTCGAGACTAGCGGGGGGCCGTAATGAGCAGTTCTTC. Residues: CASSSRLAGGRNEQFF.